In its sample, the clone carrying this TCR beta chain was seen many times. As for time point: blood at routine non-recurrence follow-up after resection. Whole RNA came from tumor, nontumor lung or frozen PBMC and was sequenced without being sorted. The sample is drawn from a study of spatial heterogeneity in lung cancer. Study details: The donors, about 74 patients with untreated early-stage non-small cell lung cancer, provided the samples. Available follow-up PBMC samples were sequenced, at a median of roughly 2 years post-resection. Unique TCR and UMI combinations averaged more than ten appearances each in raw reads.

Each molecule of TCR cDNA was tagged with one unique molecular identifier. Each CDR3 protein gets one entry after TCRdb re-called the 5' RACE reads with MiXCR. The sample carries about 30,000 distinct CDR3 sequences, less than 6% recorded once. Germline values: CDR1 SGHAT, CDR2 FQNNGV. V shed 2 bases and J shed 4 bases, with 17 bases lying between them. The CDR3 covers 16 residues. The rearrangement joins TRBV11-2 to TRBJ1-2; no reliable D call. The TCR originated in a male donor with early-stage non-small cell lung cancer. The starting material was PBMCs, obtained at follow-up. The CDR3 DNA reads TGTGCCAGCAGCTTAATCGGGCGGGCAGTTCTCTATGGCTACACCTTC. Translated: CASSLIGRAVLYGYTF.